Below, 17 T cell receptor beta chains from the same sample are listed, as sequenced in a study of T-cell reconstitution after alpha-beta-depleted transplantation in children. Using unique molecular identifiers, the investigators prepared the TCRbeta library. Each CDR3 protein is one row after TCRdb ran MiXCR on the PCR reads. This table has 90,000 to 100,000 distinct CDR3 sequences, less than 25% appearing once. The sequencing used PBMCs, collected before TCRalphabeta/CD19-depleted stem cell transplant. The origin of the receptors is a boy younger than 10 with acute lymphoblastic leukemia, due to receive a stem cell transplant.

J is TRBJ2-7 and V is TRBV3-1; tentative D call: TRBD2 (6 bases). Germline V CDR1 and CDR2: LGHDT, YNNKEL (reference sequence). Trimming left V 4 bases short and J 5 bases short, with 18 bases between. The CDR3 spans 15 residues. In DNA form, the CDR3 reads TGTGCCAGCAGCCTAAGGAGGGGCACAGCAAACGAGCAGTACTTC. Protein product: CASSLRRGTANEQYF.

V gene TRBV5-1 combines with J gene TRBJ2-1; D possibly corresponds to TRBD1 (6 bases). There are 15 residues in the CDR3. Looked up from germline, CDR1 is SGHRS and CDR2 is YFSETQ. Trimming removed 2 bases at V and 3 bases at J, with 12 bases between. The CDR3 DNA follows: TGCGCCAGCAGCTTCGGGACAAAACTCTACAATGAGCAGTTCTTC. The encoded protein is CASSFGTKLYNEQFF. The entire variable domain, with the rest obtained from reference TRBV5-1 and TRBJ2-1, is as follows: KAGVTQTPRYLIKTRGQQVTLSCSPISGHRSVSWYQQTPGQGLQFLFEYFSETQRNKGNFPGRFSGRQFSNSRSEMNVSTLELGDSALYLCASSFGTKLYNEQFFGPGTRLTVL.

The chain employs TRBV6-1 and TRBJ2-3; maybe TRBD1 (5 bases). There are 15 residues in the CDR3. Germline V CDR1 and CDR2: MNHNS, SASEGT. The V gene lost 8 bases and the J gene lost 2 bases, with 17 bases spanning the gap. As DNA, the CDR3 is TGTGCCAGCTGCCGACAGCCGATATCCACAGATACGCAGTATTTT. Its protein product is CASCRQPISTDTQYF.

V is TRBV5-6 and J is TRBJ1-1; no reliable D call. Trimming took off 2 bases at V and 8 bases at J, with 16 bases between the two ends. This CDR3 has 14 residues. The V gene's germline CDR1 is SGHDT and CDR2 YYEEEE. The CDR3 loop reads CASSFGPDQEEAFF. The CDR3 DNA is TGTGCCAGCAGCTTCGGGCCGGACCAGGAGGAAGCTTTCTTT.

The sample holds a few counts of this clonotype. The rearrangement links TRBV5-6 to TRBJ1-5; TRBD1 matches 7 bases. Germline values: CDR1 SGHDT, CDR2 YYEEEE. The CDR3 is made up of 15 amino acids. Trimming removed 6 bases from V and 6 bases from J; junction bases left unmatched: 12. The CDR3 sequence is CASKRTGDPRQPQHF. The CDR3 DNA reads as TGTGCCAGCAAGCGGACAGGAGACCCACGTCAGCCCCAGCATTTT.

There are a few counts of this clonotype. The chain joins TRBV14 to TRBJ2-3; D is unresolved. V shed 5 bases and J shed 2 bases, with 14 bases lying between them. The CDR3 is 15 residues long. Germline V CDR1 and CDR2: SGHDN, FVKESK. The CDR3 nucleotides read TGTGCCAGCAGCTTAACGAGCGAGCCCACAGATACGCAGTATTTT. Amino acid sequence: CASSLTSEPTDTQYF.

This clonotype was counted a few times. V and J are TRBV3-1 and TRBJ2-7; D may correspond to TRBD1 or TRBD2 (5 bases each). The CDR3 contains 13 residues. Germline V gene sequence: CDR1 LGHDT, CDR2 YNNKEL (reference sequence). V gave up 4 bases and J gave up 5 bases, with 12 bases separating them. This chain's CDR3 is CASSLPEGNEQYF. CDR3 nucleotides: TGTGCCAGCAGCCTTCCAGAGGGGAACGAGCAGTACTTC.

The chain couples TRBV29-1 to TRBJ2-3, with 12 bases matching TRBD2. This CDR3 comprises 11 residues. CDR1 is SQVTM, CDR2 ANQGSEA, per germline. Trimming removed 7 bases from V and 13 bases from J; junction bases left unmatched: 6. The CDR3 loop reads CSGGLAGREYF. The CDR3 DNA follows: TGCAGCGGTGGACTAGCGGGACGGGAGTATTTT.

By sample fraction, this clonotype is medium-sized. This chain links TRBV6-2 or TRBV6-3 with TRBJ1-1, with D hard to call. The CDR3 covers 12 residues. Germline V gene lookup returns CDR1 MNHEY and CDR2 SVGEGT. Trimming removed 0 bases at V and 6 bases at J, with 5 bases between. CDR3 nucleotide sequence: TGTGCCAGCAGTTACTCGAGCGCTGAAGCTTTCTTT. It yields the protein CASSYSSAEAFF.

CDR3 nucleotides: TGTGCCTGGAGTGGGTTAGCCAAAAACATTCAGTACTTC. Amino acid sequence: CAWSGLAKNIQYF. The chain employs TRBV30 and TRBJ2-4; D unclear. The CDR3 loop spans 13 amino acids. The germline CDR1 and CDR2 sequences are GTSNPN and SVGIG (reference sequence). V lost 1 base to trimming and J lost 0 bases, with 4 bases between them. Complete variable domain (other parts from reference TRBV30 and TRBJ2-4): SQTIHQWPATLVQPVGSPLSLECTVEGTSNPNLYWYRQAAGRGLQLLFYSVGIGQISSEVPQNLSASRPQDRQFILSSKKLLLSDSGFYLCAWSGLAKNIQYFGAGTRLSVL.

This chain connects TRBV6-2 or TRBV6-3 to TRBJ2-1, with D tentatively TRBD2 (6 bases). CDR1 is MNHEY, CDR2 SVGEGT, per germline. The CDR3 runs 16 residues. Trimming removed 2 bases from V and 5 bases from J, with 16 bases in between. CDR3: CASSYQLARLNNEQFF. The CDR3 coding sequence is TGTGCCAGCAGTTACCAGCTAGCGCGCTTGAACAATGAGCAGTTCTTC.

J is TRBJ2-7 and V is TRBV11-2; the D gene is possibly TRBD2 (5 bases). CDR3 size: 14 residues. The V end lost 0 bases, the J end lost 10 bases, and 16 bases lay between the germline ends. Germline V lookup: CDR1 SGHAT, CDR2 FQNNGV. The CDR3 here is CASSLDPSVREQYF. The CDR3 DNA reads TGTGCCAGCAGCTTAGACCCCAGCGTCCGGGAACAGTACTTC.

V is TRBV6-5 and J is TRBJ2-2; 8 nucleotides line up with TRBD1. Germline CDR1 is MNHEY and CDR2 is SVGAGI. J gave up 6 bases and V 6 bases, and 6 bases lay outside the gene matches. CDR3 length: 14 amino acids. This CDR3 reads CASRYDRGPGELFF. The CDR3 bases are TGTGCCAGCAGATACGACAGGGGACCCGGGGAGCTGTTTTTT.

A few counts support this clonotype. This chain's CDR3 is CASSQAARSYNEQFF. The DNA for the CDR3 is TGTGCCAGCAGCCAAGCGGCCCGCTCCTACAATGAGCAGTTCTTC. The chain joins TRBV14 to TRBJ2-1; D is uncertain. CDR1 and CDR2 from the germline V gene are SGHDN and FVKESK. Trimming pared 1 base from V and 0 bases from J, leaving 7 bases between. The CDR3 runs to 15 residues. The full variable domain, its missing parts supplied by reference TRBV14 and TRBJ2-1, is EAGVTQFPSHSVIEKGQTVTLRCDPISGHDNLYWYRRVMGKEIKFLLHFVKESKQDESGMPNNRFLAERTGGTYSTLKVQPAELEDSGVYFCASSQAARSYNEQFFGPGTRLTVL.

The gene calls are TRBV6-5 and TRBJ2-3, with a weak D call TRBD1 (6 bases). Looked up from germline, CDR1 is MNHEY and CDR2 is SVGAGI. The CDR3 is made up of 16 amino acids. Between the trimmed V and J ends, which lost 2 bases and 4 bases, there was a span of 16 bases. CDR3: CASSYGPTGRADTQYF. CDR3 DNA sequence: TGTGCCAGCAGTTACGGCCCCACAGGGCGAGCAGATACGCAGTATTTT.

This chain links TRBV5-1 with TRBJ2-7; TRBD1 is a possible D gene (5 bases). The V end lost 3 bases, the J end lost 3 bases, and 10 bases lay between the germline ends. The CDR3 is 13 amino acids. The germline V gene has CDR1 SGHRS and CDR2 YFSETQ. CDR3: CASSSDKVYEQYF. The DNA of the CDR3 is TGCGCCAGCAGCTCGGACAAGGTCTACGAGCAGTACTTC.

This clonotype was detected ten times or more. The chain links TRBV7-8 to TRBJ2-5; 8 bases line up with TRBD2. The CDR3 consists of 15 residues. V shed 1 base, J shed 2 bases, and the junction held 3 bases outside the gene matches. Germline V gene sequence: CDR1 SGHVS, CDR2 FQNEAQ. CDR3 in DNA: TGTGCCAGCAGCTTAGGCGGGACTAGACAAGAGACCCAGTACTTC. Translation: CASSLGGTRQETQYF. Looking up the rest from reference TRBV7-8 and TRBJ2-5 gives the full variable domain: GAGVSQSPRYKVAKRGQDVALRCDPISGHVSLFWYQQALGQGPEFLTYFQNEAQLDKSGLPSDRFFAERPEGSVSTLKIQRTQQEDSAVYLCASSLGGTRQETQYFGPGTRLLVL.